Each of the 15 T cell receptor beta chains below was sequenced from the same sample in a study of blood T cell repertoires in COVID-19. Sequenced by immunoSEQ multiplex PCR; TCRdb stores in-frame clones only, minus some. The repertoire holds around 56,000 clones, with 75% to 95% as singletons. Sample: peripheral blood. The receptors shown here come from a man at least 80 years old with acute or convalescent COVID-19.

In regard to this clone: This sample includes further DNA sequences coding for the same CDR3. The chain couples TRBV5-1 to TRBJ1-5; 7 bases fit TRBD1. Germline CDR1 SGHRS, CDR2 YFSETQ. The V and J ends lost 0 bases and 4 bases, in that order; junction bases with no gene match: 1. The CDR3 contains 14 residues. CDR3 coding DNA: TGCGCCAGCAGCTTGGGGACAGGTAATCAGCCCCAGCATTTT. This codes for CASSLGTGNQPQHF.

This clone was picked up one time. This sequence joins TRBV3-1 (or the pseudogene TRBV3-2) and TRBJ2-5; possibly TRBD2 for D (5 bases). The germline V and J ends were trimmed by 0 bases and 4 bases, with 12 bases remaining between them. CDR3 size: 15 residues. Germline V gene sequence: CDR1 LGHDT, CDR2 YNNKEL (reference sequence). This CDR3 reads CASSQDPIGRETQYF. For the CDR3, the DNA is TGTGCCAGCAGCCAAGATCCCATAGGGAGAGAGACCCAGTACTTC.

V is TRBV5-6 and J is TRBJ1-1; possibly TRBD1 for D (5 bases). V lost 5 bases and J lost 1, with 9 bases in between. CDR1 is SGHDT, CDR2 YYEEEE, per germline. CDR3 length: 13 amino acids. This CDR3 reads CASRDGQNTEAFF. The CDR3 bases are TGTGCCAGCAGGGACGGACAGAACACTGAAGCTTTCTTT.

V gene TRBV7-9 combines with J gene TRBJ1-2, with a tentative D call TRBD1 (6 bases). Germline CDR1 reads SEHNR; CDR2 reads FQNEAQ (reference sequence). This CDR3 region has 13 residues. The V end lost 4 bases, the J end lost 5 bases, and 11 bases lay between the germline ends. CDR3 residues: CASSSQGSYGYTF. CDR3 bases: TGTGCCAGCAGCTCACAGGGCTCATATGGCTACACCTTC.

This clone was seen only once. V usage is TRBV6-2 or TRBV6-3 and J usage is TRBJ1-6, with a possible D match to TRBD1 (6 bases). This CDR3 is built from 14 residues. Germline CDR1 and CDR2: MNHEY and SVGEGT. The V and J ends lost 2 bases and 8 bases respectively, with 10 bases between them. DNA of the CDR3: TGTGCCAGCAGTTACGGGCAGGGGTATTCACCCCTCCACTTT. It codes for CASSYGQGYSPLHF.

The J gene is TRBJ2-7, the V gene TRBV19, with 9 positions matching TRBD2. There are 14 residues in the CDR3. The ends lost 8 bases at V and 7 bases at J; junction bases unmatched: 12. Germline V lookup: CDR1 LNHDA, CDR2 SQIVND (reference sequence). The chain's CDR3 is CASSSGTSRREQYF. In DNA form, the CDR3 reads TGTGCCAGTTCCTCCGGGACTAGCCGTCGGGAGCAGTACTTC.

The chain uses TRBV9 and TRBJ2-2; D is unresolved. The V and J ends lost 3 bases and 6 bases respectively, with 6 bases between them. The length of the CDR3 is 12 residues. The germline CDR1 and CDR2 sequences are SGDLS and YYNGEE. The CDR3 sequence is CASSAQSGELFF. CDR3 nucleotides: TGTGCCAGCAGCGCCCAGTCCGGGGAGCTGTTTTTT.

V gene TRBV7-9 combines with J gene TRBJ1-2; 7 nucleotides align to TRBD1. Germline values: CDR1 SEHNR, CDR2 FQNEAQ (reference sequence). The CDR3 is 13 amino acids. V lost 5 bases to trimming and J lost 8 bases; unmatched junction nucleotides: 8. CDR3 region: CASSKTGSEGYTF. CDR3 coding DNA: TGTGCCAGCAGCAAGACAGGGAGTGAAGGCTACACCTTC.

This rearrangement joins TRBV5-1 to TRBJ2-3, with 12 bases lining up with TRBD1. With 3 bases clipped from V and 2 bases from J, the junction kept 10 bases outside the gene matches. Looked up from germline, CDR1 is SGHRS and CDR2 is YFSETQ. The length of the CDR3 is 18 residues. CDR3 region: CASSSPGTGGRDTDTQYF. CDR3 sequence (DNA): TGCGCCAGCAGCTCCCCCGGGACAGGGGGCCGGGACACAGATACGCAGTATTTT.

J is TRBJ2-1 and V is TRBV28, with a tentative D call TRBD1 (5 bases). This CDR3 comprises 14 residues. Trimming removed 4 bases at V and 13 bases at J, with 20 bases between. CDR1 MDHEN and CDR2 SYDVKM come from the germline V gene. The CDR3 sequence is CASSSGQFPNLQFF. The CDR3 bases are TGTGCCAGCAGTTCTGGACAATTCCCAAACCTCCAGTTCTTC.

The V gene is TRBV9, the J gene TRBJ1-2; 9 bases align to TRBD1. The length of the CDR3 is 17 residues. V shed 3 bases and J 8 bases; nucleotides not matched to a gene: 17. Germline lookup yields CDR1 SGDLS and CDR2 YYNGEE. CDR3 sequence: CASSGGGAGQGRGGYTF. CDR3 sequence (DNA): TGTGCCAGCAGCGGAGGAGGAGCGGGACAGGGTCGTGGAGGCTACACCTTC.

The table lists this clone with a count of one. The J gene is TRBJ1-5, the V gene TRBV19, with unresolved D. V shed 7 bases and J shed 2 bases, with 15 bases lying between them. The germline V gene encodes CDR1 LNHDA and CDR2 SQIVND (reference sequence). This CDR3 comprises 15 residues. This CDR3 reads CASMSGSAGNQPQHF. CDR3 coding DNA: TGTGCCAGTATGTCCGGCTCGGCGGGCAATCAGCCCCAGCATTTT.

V gene TRBV5-4 combines with J gene TRBJ2-2, with TRBD2 identical over 8 bases. J gave up 6 bases and V 4 bases, and 8 bases lay outside the gene matches. This CDR3 is built from 15 residues. Per germline, CDR1 SGHNT and CDR2 YYREEE (reference sequence). CDR3 sequence: CASSDPGGVSGELFF. DNA for the CDR3: TGTGCCAGCAGCGACCCCGGGGGGGTGTCCGGGGAGCTGTTTTTT. Looking up the rest from reference TRBV5-4 and TRBJ2-2 gives the full variable domain: ETGVTQSPTHLIKTRGQQVTLRCSSQSGHNTVSWYQQALGQGPQFIFQYYREEENGRGNFPPRFSGLQFPNYSSELNVNALELDDSALYLCASSDPGGVSGELFFGEGSRLTVL.

CDR3: CASSVTGGNTQYF. The CDR3 DNA is TGTGCCAGCAGCGTAACAGGCGGGAATACGCAGTATTTT. The rearrangement uses TRBV9 and TRBJ2-3; a possible D gene is TRBD2 (6 bases). Trimming stripped 1 base from V and 7 bases from J, with 10 bases between. CDR1 is SGDLS, CDR2 YYNGEE, per germline. The CDR3 runs to 13 residues.

The chain recombines TRBV13 with TRBJ2-6; TRBD1 aligns across 8 bases. Looked up from germline, CDR1 is PRHDT and CDR2 is FYEKMQ (reference sequence). The CDR3 sequence is 19 residues long. V lost 5 bases, J lost 2 bases, and 14 bases stayed unmatched. The CDR3 loop reads CASSGGGRGQLTGANVLTF. CDR3 in DNA: TGTGCCAGCAGCGGAGGGGGCAGGGGGCAACTCACTGGGGCCAACGTCCTGACTTTC.